This T cell receptor beta chain is drawn from a study of graft-versus-host responses after intestinal transplantation. The wider study: Each transplant was multivisceral, liver-intestinal, or isolated intestinal. The study gave all recipients anti-thymocyte globulin induction, then tacrolimus and steroids for approximately 3 years.

The germline gives CDR1 SEHNR, CDR2 FQNEAQ (reference sequence). Unmatched junction bases numbered 9, after V lost 3 bases and J lost 6 bases. This CDR3 contains 15 residues. Details on this clone: The antigen is unknown.

Study-wide results and caveats: Early post-transplant HvG declines tracked with peak circulating GvH clone levels. Allografts from individuals with graft-donor T cell macrochimerism displayed high graft-versus-host to host-versus-graft clonal ratios.

TCRdb's copy holds only in-frame clones and misses some; the assay was immunoSEQ multiplex PCR. This table holds 45,000 to 55,000 clones, approximately 92% found once. Material: PBMCs, obtained 750 to 850 days after a first intestinal transplant, on the day of a second. This TCR came from a human patient who received an intestinal transplant, so some T cells may come from the graft donor. The V gene is TRBV7-9, the J gene TRBJ2-3; 7 nucleotides line up with TRBD2. CDR3 residues: CASSFGPRGVDTQYF. CDR3 in DNA: TGTGCCAGCAGCTTTGGTCCCCGGGGGGTGGATACGCAGTATTTT.